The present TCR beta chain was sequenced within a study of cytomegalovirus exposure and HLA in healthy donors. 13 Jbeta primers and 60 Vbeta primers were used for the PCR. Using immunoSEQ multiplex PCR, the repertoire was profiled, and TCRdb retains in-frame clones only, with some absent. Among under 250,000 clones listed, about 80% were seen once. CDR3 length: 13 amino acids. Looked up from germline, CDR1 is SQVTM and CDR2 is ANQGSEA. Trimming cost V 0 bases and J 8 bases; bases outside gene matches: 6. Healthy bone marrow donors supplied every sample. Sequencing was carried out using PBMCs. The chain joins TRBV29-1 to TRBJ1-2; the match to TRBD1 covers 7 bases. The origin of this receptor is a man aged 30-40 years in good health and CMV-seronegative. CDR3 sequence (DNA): TGCAGCGTTGAAGATGACAGGGTCGGCGGCTACACCTTC. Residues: CSVEDDRVGGYTF. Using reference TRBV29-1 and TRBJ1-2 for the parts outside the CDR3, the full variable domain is SAVISQKPSRDICQRGTSLTIQCQVDSQVTMMFWYRQQPGQSLTLIATANQGSEATYESGFVIDKFPISRPNLTFSTLTVSNMSPEDSSIYLCSVEDDRVGGYTFGSGTRLTVV.